A single sample is the source of the 18 T cell receptor beta chains below, sequenced in a study of early T cells in non-severe SARS-CoV-2 infection. A single record per CDR3 protein comes from TCRdb applying MiXCR to the 5' RACE reads. The sample has about 81,000 distinct CDR3 sequences; roughly 13% are singletons. The sequenced material came from whole blood. Receptors were obtained from an adult who was a healthcare worker with PCR-confirmed SARS-CoV-2 infection or an uninfected control (not recorded which).

The V gene is TRBV6-5, the J gene TRBJ1-5; D not resolved. Trimming took 6 bases from V and 2 from J, leaving 11 bases between them. Germline values: CDR1 MNHEY, CDR2 SVGAGI. The CDR3 runs to 14 residues. Here the CDR3 reads CASRSGLGNQPQHF. For the CDR3, the DNA is TGTGCCAGCAGATCCGGCTTGGGCAATCAGCCCCAGCATTTT.

This chain uses TRBV7-2 with TRBJ2-5; a possible D gene is TRBD2 (6 bases). Trimming removed 1 base from V and 5 bases from J, with 14 bases in between. Per the germline V gene, CDR1 is SGHTA and CDR2 is FQGNSA. CDR3 length: 15 amino acids. The CDR3 loop reads CASSLVGGGMETQYF. As DNA, the CDR3 is TGTGCCAGCAGCTTAGTAGGCGGAGGGATGGAGACCCAGTACTTC.

The chain links TRBV5-5 to TRBJ2-1; no definite D call. This CDR3 comprises 12 residues. The V gene lost 2 bases and the J gene lost 7 bases, with 7 bases spanning the gap. Germline V CDR1 and CDR2: SGHKS, YYEKEE (reference sequence). The CDR3 region is CASSFAENEQFF. CDR3 DNA: TGTGCCAGCAGCTTCGCGGAAAATGAGCAGTTCTTC.

V is TRBV20-1 and J is TRBJ2-1; no definite D call. This CDR3 region has 14 residues. With 0 bases removed from V and 0 bases from J, the gap between germline ends came to 6 bases. The germline V gene has CDR1 DFQATT and CDR2 SNEGSKA (reference sequence). CDR3 amino acids: CSARDPFSYNEQFF. The CDR3 DNA reads TGCAGTGCTAGAGATCCGTTCTCCTACAATGAGCAGTTCTTC.

The rearrangement links TRBV7-2 to TRBJ2-3, with a weak D call TRBD2 (5 bases). This CDR3 region has 16 residues. Germline V gives CDR1 SGHTA, CDR2 FQGNSA. V shed 2 bases and J shed 0 bases, with 12 bases lying between them. For the CDR3, the DNA is TGTGCCAGCAGCTTACGTACGGCTAGCAGCACAGATACGCAGTATTTT. Translated: CASSLRTASSTDTQYF.

This clonotype has more than one count but fewer than ten. This sequence joins TRBV6-5 and TRBJ1-1, with 10 bases lining up with TRBD1. The germline CDR1 and CDR2 sequences are MNHEY and SVGAGI. With 6 bases clipped from V and 4 bases from J, the junction kept 5 bases outside the gene matches. This CDR3 is built from 14 residues. The chain's CDR3 is CASSLTGGVTEAFF. CDR3 nucleotide sequence: TGTGCCAGCAGCCTGACAGGGGGCGTCACTGAAGCTTTCTTT.

In its sample, this clonotype was seen many times. V is TRBV29-1 and J is TRBJ2-3, with TRBD1 as a possible D gene (6 bases). Per germline, CDR1 SQVTM and CDR2 ANQGSEA. This CDR3 region has 13 residues. The CDR3 is CSVRTDSTDTQYF. CDR3 DNA: TGCTCCGTAAGGACAGACTCCACAGATACGCAGTATTTT.

This clonotype has a handful of counts. The chain carries TRBV7-8 and TRBJ2-7; 9 bases match TRBD1. The CDR3 consists of 15 residues. CDR1 and CDR2 from the germline V gene are SGHVS and FQNEAQ. J lost 2 bases, V lost 5 bases, and 7 bases had no gene match. The CDR3 DNA is TGTGCCAGCAGCCCCGAACAGGGGGCCCCCTACGAGCAGTACTTC. Translating it yields CASSPEQGAPYEQYF.

The gene calls are TRBV12-3 or TRBV12-4 and TRBJ1-4, with 7 bases aligning to TRBD1. J was trimmed by 8 bases and V by 6 bases; bases with no gene match: 9. The CDR3 extends over 14 amino acids. The CDR3 region has the DNA TGTGCCAGCAGCCCAGGGGGGCGGGTCGAAAAACTGTTTTTT. It codes for CASSPGGRVEKLFF.

In its sample, this clonotype was seen many times. This rearrangement joins TRBV20-1 to TRBJ1-3; D unclear. Germline CDR1 and CDR2: DFQATT and SNEGSKA (reference sequence). The CDR3 has 15 amino acids. V lost 3 bases, J lost 4 bases, and 16 bases lay in between. CDR3 nucleotide sequence: TGCAGTGCTAGTTTTTCTCACGCTCACGGAAACACCATATATTTT. This codes for CSASFSHAHGNTIYF.

This clonotype occurred a few times. This chain uses TRBV25-1 with TRBJ2-6; a weak D match, TRBD1 (6 bases). The CDR3 has 18 amino acids. Germline-derived CDR1 and CDR2 are MGHDK and SYGVNS. Trimming pared 4 bases from V and 0 bases from J, leaving 16 bases between. CDR3 DNA sequence: TGTGCCAGCAGTGGTTGGACAGATATATTCTCTGGGGCCAACGTCCTGACTTTC. Translation gives CASSGWTDIFSGANVLTF.

In its sample, this clonotype was seen a few times. The chain uses TRBV20-1 and TRBJ1-5; D unclear. Germline V gene data show CDR1 as DFQATT and CDR2 as SNEGSKA (reference sequence). The CDR3 sequence is 12 residues long. The V and J ends lost 0 bases and 4 bases respectively, with 4 bases between them. DNA of the CDR3: TGCAGTGCTAGAGACCTTAATCAGCCCCAGCATTTT. Translation gives CSARDLNQPQHF.

This clonotype was observed a few times. The chain recombines TRBV2 with TRBJ2-7, with a weak D call TRBD1 (5 bases). The CDR3 runs 14 residues. Germline V gives CDR1 SNHLY, CDR2 FYNNEI. V lost 9 bases and J lost 0, with 15 bases in between. CDR3 sequence: CASWPDSFSYEQYF. The CDR3 coding sequence is TGTGCCAGTTGGCCCGACAGCTTCTCCTACGAGCAGTACTTC.

The V and J genes are TRBV15 and TRBJ1-5; D not certain. Germline-derived CDR1 and CDR2 are LNHNV and YYDKDF (reference sequence). V lost 0 bases, J lost 4 bases, and 16 bases lay in between. This CDR3 is built from 17 residues. For the CDR3, the DNA is TGTGCCACCAGCAGAGATCCTCTCGGACGGATAAATCAGCCCCAGCATTTT. This codes for CATSRDPLGRINQPQHF. The full variable domain, rest sourced from reference TRBV15 and TRBJ1-5, is DAMVIQNPRYQVTQFGKPVTLSCSQTLNHNVMYWYQQKSSQAPKLLFHYYDKDFNNEADTPDNFQSRRPNTSFCFLDIRSPGLGDTAMYLCATSRDPLGRINQPQHFGDGTRLSIL.

This clonotype was seen a handful of times. V usage is TRBV7-9 and J usage is TRBJ1-3, with D uncertain. Germline assignment: CDR1 SEHNR and CDR2 FQNEAQ (reference sequence). V lost 2 bases, J lost 4 bases, and 12 bases lay in between. The CDR3 runs to 15 residues. The CDR3 sequence: CASSLLWTLGNTIYF. The CDR3, as DNA: TGTGCCAGCAGCTTACTGTGGACTCTAGGAAACACCATATATTTT.

This clonotype showed up just a few times. The rearrangement uses TRBV28 and TRBJ2-7; no clear D. With 3 bases removed from V and 4 bases from J, the gap between germline ends came to 7 bases. CDR1 is MDHEN and CDR2 is SYDVKM in the germline V gene. The CDR3 is made up of 12 amino acids. The CDR3, as DNA: TGTGCCAGCAGTTTCTTCAGATACGAGCAGTACTTC. Translating it yields CASSFFRYEQYF.

This chain links TRBV7-2 with TRBJ2-4, with unresolved D. Trimming left V 1 base short and J 5 bases short, with 12 bases between. This CDR3 region has 15 residues. In germline, CDR1 is SGHTA, CDR2 FQGNSA. CDR3 DNA sequence: TGTGCCAGCAGCTTAGATGTGGGAAGGGAAAACATTCAGTACTTC. Translation: CASSLDVGRENIQYF.

This chain joins TRBV5-5 and TRBJ2-7; no reliable D call. V dropped 3 bases and J dropped 2 bases, with 6 bases sitting between them. CDR3 length: 12 amino acids. CDR1 is SGHKS, CDR2 YYEKEE, per germline (reference sequence). The CDR3 DNA reads as TGTGCCAGCAGCTCGTACACCTACGAGCAGTACTTC. Its protein product is CASSSYTYEQYF.